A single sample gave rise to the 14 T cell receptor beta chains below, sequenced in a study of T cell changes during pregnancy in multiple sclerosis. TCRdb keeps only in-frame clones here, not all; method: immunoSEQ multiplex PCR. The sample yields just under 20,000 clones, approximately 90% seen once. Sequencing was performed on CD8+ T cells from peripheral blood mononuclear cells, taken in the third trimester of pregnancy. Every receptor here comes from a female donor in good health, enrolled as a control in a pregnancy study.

The CDR3 loop reads CASSQADRGYEQYF. The CDR3 bases are TGCGCCAGCAGCCAGGCGGACAGGGGCTACGAGCAGTACTTC. J is TRBJ2-7 and V is TRBV4-1, with TRBD1 matching over 9 bases. V lost 3 bases, J lost 3 bases, and 3 bases stayed unmatched. The CDR3 is made up of 14 amino acids. The germline V gene encodes CDR1 MGHRA and CDR2 YSYEKL.

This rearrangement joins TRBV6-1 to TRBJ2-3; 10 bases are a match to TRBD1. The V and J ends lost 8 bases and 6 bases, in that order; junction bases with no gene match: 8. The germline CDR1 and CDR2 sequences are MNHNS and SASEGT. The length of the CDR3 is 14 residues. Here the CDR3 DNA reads TGTGCCAGCTCCCGGGACAGGGGACCGGATACGCAGTATTTT. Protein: CASSRDRGPDTQYF.

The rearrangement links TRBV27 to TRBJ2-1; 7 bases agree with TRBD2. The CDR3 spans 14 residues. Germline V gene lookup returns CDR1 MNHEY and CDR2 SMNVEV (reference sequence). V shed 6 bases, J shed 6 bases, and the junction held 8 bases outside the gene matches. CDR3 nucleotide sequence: TGTGCCAGCAGCTGGCGGGGGATGTTCAATGAGCAGTTCTTC. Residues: CASSWRGMFNEQFF.

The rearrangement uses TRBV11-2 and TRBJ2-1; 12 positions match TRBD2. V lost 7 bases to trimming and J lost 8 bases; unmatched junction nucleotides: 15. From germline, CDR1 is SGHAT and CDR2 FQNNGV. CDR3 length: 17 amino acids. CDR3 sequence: CASILYPPSGGADEQFF. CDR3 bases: TGTGCCAGCATCCTCTACCCCCCTAGCGGGGGGGCCGATGAGCAGTTCTTC.

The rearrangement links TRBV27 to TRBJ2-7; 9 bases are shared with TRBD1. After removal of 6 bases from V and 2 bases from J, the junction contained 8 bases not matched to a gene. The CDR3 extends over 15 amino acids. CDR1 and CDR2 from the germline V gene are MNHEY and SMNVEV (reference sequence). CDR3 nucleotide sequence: TGTGCCAGCAGGTTAGGAGGACAGGGGACCTACGAGCAGTACTTC. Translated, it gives CASRLGGQGTYEQYF.

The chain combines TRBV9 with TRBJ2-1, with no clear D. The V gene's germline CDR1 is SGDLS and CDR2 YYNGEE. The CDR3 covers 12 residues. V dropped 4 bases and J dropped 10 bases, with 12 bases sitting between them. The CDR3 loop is CASSTRLEEQFF. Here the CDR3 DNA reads TGTGCCAGCAGCACCCGCCTCGAGGAGCAGTTCTTC.

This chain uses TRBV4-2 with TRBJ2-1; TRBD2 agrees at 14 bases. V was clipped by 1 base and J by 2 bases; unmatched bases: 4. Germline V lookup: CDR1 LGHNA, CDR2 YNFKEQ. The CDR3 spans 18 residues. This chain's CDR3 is CASSQGLAGGLTYNEQFF. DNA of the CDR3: TGTGCCAGCAGCCAAGGACTAGCGGGGGGGCTCACCTACAATGAGCAGTTCTTC.

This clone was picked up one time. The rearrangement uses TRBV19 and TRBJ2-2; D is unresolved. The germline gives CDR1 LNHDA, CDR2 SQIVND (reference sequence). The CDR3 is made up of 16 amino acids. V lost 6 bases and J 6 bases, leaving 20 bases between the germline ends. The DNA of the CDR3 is TGTGCCAGTAGGGCCCGGGTAGGCTATCCTCCCGGGGAGCTGTTTTTT. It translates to CASRARVGYPPGELFF. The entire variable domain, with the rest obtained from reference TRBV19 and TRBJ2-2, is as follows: DGGITQSPKYLFRKEGQNVTLSCEQNLNHDAMYWYRQDPGQGLRLIYYSQIVNDFQKGDIAEGYSVSREKKESFPLTVTSAQKNPTAFYLCASRARVGYPPGELFFGEGSRLTVL.

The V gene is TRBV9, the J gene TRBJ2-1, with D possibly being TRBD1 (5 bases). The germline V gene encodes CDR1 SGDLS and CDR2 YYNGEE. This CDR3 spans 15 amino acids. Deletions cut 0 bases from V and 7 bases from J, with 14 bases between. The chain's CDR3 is CASSVEVGLGNEQFF. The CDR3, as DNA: TGTGCCAGCAGCGTAGAAGTGGGGCTCGGGAATGAGCAGTTCTTC.

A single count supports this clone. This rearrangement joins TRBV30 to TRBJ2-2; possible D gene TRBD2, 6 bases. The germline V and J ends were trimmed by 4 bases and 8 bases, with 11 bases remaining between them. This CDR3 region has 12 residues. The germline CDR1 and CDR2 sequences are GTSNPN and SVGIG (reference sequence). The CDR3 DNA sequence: TGTGCCTGGAACGAAGGAGGGGGGGAGCTGTTTTTT. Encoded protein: CAWNEGGGELFF.

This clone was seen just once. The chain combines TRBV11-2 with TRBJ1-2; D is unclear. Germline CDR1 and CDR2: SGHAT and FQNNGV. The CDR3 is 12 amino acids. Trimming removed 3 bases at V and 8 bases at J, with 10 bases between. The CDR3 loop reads CASSLSLRGYTF. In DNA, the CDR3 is TGTGCCAGCAGCTTGTCCCTGAGAGGCTACACCTTC. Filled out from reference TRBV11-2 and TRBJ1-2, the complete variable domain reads EAGVAQSPRYKIIEKRQSVAFWCNPISGHATLYWYQQILGQGPKLLIQFQNNGVVDDSQLPKDRFSAERLKGVDSTLKIQPAKLEDSAVYLCASSLSLRGYTFGSGTRLTVV.

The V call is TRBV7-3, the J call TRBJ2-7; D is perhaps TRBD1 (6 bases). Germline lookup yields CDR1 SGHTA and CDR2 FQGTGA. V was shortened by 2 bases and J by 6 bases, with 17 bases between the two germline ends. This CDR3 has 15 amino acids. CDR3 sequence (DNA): TGTGCCAGCAGCTTAGGAGAAGGCAGGGGAAGCGAGCAGTACTTC. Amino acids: CASSLGEGRGSEQYF.

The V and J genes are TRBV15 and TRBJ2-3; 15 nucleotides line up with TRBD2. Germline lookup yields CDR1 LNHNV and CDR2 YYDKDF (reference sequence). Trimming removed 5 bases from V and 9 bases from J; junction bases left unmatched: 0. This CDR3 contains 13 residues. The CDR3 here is CATSGTSGGTQYF. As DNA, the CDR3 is TGTGCCACCAGCGGGACTAGCGGGGGGACGCAGTATTTT.

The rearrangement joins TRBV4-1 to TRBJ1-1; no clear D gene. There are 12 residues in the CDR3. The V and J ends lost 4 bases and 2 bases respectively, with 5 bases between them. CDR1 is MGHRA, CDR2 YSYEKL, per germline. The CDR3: CASSPPNTEAFF. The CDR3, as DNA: TGCGCCAGCAGCCCCCCAAACACTGAAGCTTTCTTT.